A selection of T cell receptor beta chains follows, all from one sample in a study of cytomegalovirus exposure and HLA in healthy donors. TCRdb's table, derived via immunoSEQ multiplex PCR, lists solely in-frame clones and lacks some. The data contain about 160,000 clones, approximately 79% of them singletons. The sample was PBMCs. These receptors were collected from a man aged 40-49 years in good health and CMV-seronegative. Each CDR3 is given with its conserved first and last residue. D genes are given only for firm matches. Expanded clones get a size class; other rows say once, few or many, or leave the size out.

D gene: TRBD2
J gene: TRBJ2-7
V gene: TRBV4-3
clone size: .
CDR3 DNA: TGCGCCAGCAGCCAAGCGGGAGGGCCCTACGAGCAGTACTTC
CDR3 protein: CASSQAGGPYEQYF

D gene: .
J gene: TRBJ1-2
V gene: TRBV30
clone size: .
CDR3 DNA: TGTGCCTGGAGCCAAGGCAGGGACTATGGCTACACCTTC
CDR3 protein: CAWSQGRDYGYTF

D gene: TRBD2
J gene: TRBJ2-1
V gene: TRBV5-1
clone size: .
CDR3 DNA: TGCGCCAGCAGCCCCGTTGCTAGCGGCTACAATGAGCAGTTCTTC
CDR3 protein: CASSPVASGYNEQFF

D gene: TRBD1
J gene: TRBJ1-5
V gene: TRBV28
clone size: .
CDR3 DNA: TGTGCCAGCAGTCAACCGGACAGGGGCCTACGAAGCAATCAGCCCCAGCATTTT
CDR3 protein: CASSQPDRGLRSNQPQHF

D gene: .
J gene: TRBJ2-1
V gene: TRBV4-1
clone size: .
CDR3 DNA: TGCGCCAGCAGCCAAGTCTATGAGCAGTTCTTC
CDR3 protein: CASSQVYEQFF

D gene: .
J gene: TRBJ1-1
V gene: TRBV14
clone size: .
CDR3 DNA: TGTGCCAGCAGCCCTACAGGGATAGCTGAAGCTTTCTTT
CDR3 protein: CASSPTGIAEAFF

D gene: .
J gene: TRBJ1-6
V gene: TRBV30
clone size: once
CDR3 DNA: TGTGCCTGGAGTGTACTATGGGGCAGTCATAATTCACCCCTCCACTTT
CDR3 protein: CAWSVLWGSHNSPLHF

D gene: .
J gene: TRBJ2-3
V gene: TRBV6-1
clone size: .
CDR3 DNA: TGTGCCAGCAGCCGAGGGCCGGGGGAACTTGATACGCAGTATTTT
CDR3 protein: CASSRGPGELDTQYF

D gene: TRBD2
J gene: TRBJ2-1
V gene: TRBV19
clone size: .
CDR3 DNA: TGTGCCAGTAGTATAGTCGCCGGCGGGAGAAACAATGAGCAGTTCTTC
CDR3 protein: CASSIVAGGRNNEQFF

D gene: .
J gene: TRBJ2-3
V gene: TRBV6-5
clone size: .
CDR3 DNA: TGTGCCAGCAGTCGGCGAGGAGGGGGCACAGATACGCAGTATTTT
CDR3 protein: CASSRRGGGTDTQYF

D gene: .
J gene: TRBJ2-2
V gene: TRBV27
clone size: .
CDR3 DNA: TGTGCCAGCAGTTGGACAGCTCCGGGCACCGGGGAGCTGTTTTTT
CDR3 protein: CASSWTAPGTGELFF

D gene: .
J gene: TRBJ2-7
V gene: TRBV6-1
clone size: .
CDR3 DNA: TGTGCCAGCAGTGAAGAGGGGGTATTCTACGAGCAGTACTTC
CDR3 protein: CASSEEGVFYEQYF

D gene: TRBD2
J gene: TRBJ2-1
V gene: TRBV4-1
clone size: .
CDR3 DNA: TGCGCCAGCAGCCAAGCGGGACTAGCGGGAGTATACAATGAGCAGTTCTTC
CDR3 protein: CASSQAGLAGVYNEQFF

D gene: TRBD2
J gene: TRBJ2-3
V gene: TRBV7-8
clone size: .
CDR3 DNA: TGTGCCAGCAGCGAGCTTAGTTCTAGCGGGAGGGCCGAAGGGTGGAGGAATACGCAGTATTTT
CDR3 protein: CASSELSSSGRAEGWRNTQYF

D gene: .
J gene: TRBJ2-1
V gene: TRBV6-1
clone size: once
CDR3 DNA: TGTGCCAGCAGTGAATCTAGATATAGTGTGGAGTTCTTC
CDR3 protein: CASSESRYSVEFF

D gene: TRBD2
J gene: TRBJ2-3
V gene: TRBV4-3
clone size: .
CDR3 DNA: TGCGCCAGCAGCCAAGATCCCACTAGCGGGAACTTCCTTAGCACAGATACGCAGTATTTT
CDR3 protein: CASSQDPTSGNFLSTDTQYF